Below are 8 T cell receptor beta chains sequenced from a single sample in a study of blood T cell repertoires in COVID-19. Profiled with immunoSEQ multiplex PCR; TCRdb holds only in-frame clones, not every one. The sample holds 55,000 to 65,000 clones; about 90% are singletons and the top ten take approximately 6.9%. The source material was peripheral blood. Receptors originate from a man aged 55 to 70 with active or convalescent COVID-19.

The rearrangement links TRBV19 to TRBJ2-5, with TRBD1 matching 7 bases. This CDR3 region has 16 residues. Per germline, CDR1 LNHDA and CDR2 SQIVND (reference sequence). V lost 0 bases to trimming and J lost 5 bases; unmatched junction nucleotides: 9. The DNA for the CDR3 is TGTGCCAGTAGTATAGATAGGAACAGGGGTGGGGAGACCCAGTACTTC. This gives the protein CASSIDRNRGGETQYF.

The chain recombines TRBV5-1 with TRBJ2-3, with TRBD2 matching over 7 bases. Germline CDR1 reads SGHRS; CDR2 reads YFSETQ. The CDR3 runs to 14 residues. Trimming cost V 4 bases and J 2 bases; bases outside gene matches: 4. The CDR3 DNA is TGCGCCAGCAGCGGACTAGTTCACACAGATACGCAGTATTTT. Translation gives CASSGLVHTDTQYF.

The J gene is TRBJ1-1, the V gene TRBV7-2, with no clear D. There are 14 residues in the CDR3. CDR1 is SGHTA and CDR2 is FQGNSA in the germline V gene. Trimming stripped 2 bases from V and 4 bases from J, with 11 bases between. DNA for the CDR3: TGTGCCAGCAGCTTATACAGCGGCCGCACTGAAGCTTTCTTT. Its translation: CASSLYSGRTEAFF.

The chain's CDR3 is CASSPQRITSGNQYF. As DNA, the CDR3 is TGTGCCAGCTCACCACAAAGGATCACTAGCGGGAACCAGTACTTC. This chain joins TRBV18 and TRBJ2-5; 10 bases are shared with TRBD2. The CDR3 contains 15 residues. V lost 1 base, J lost 10 bases, and 9 bases stayed unmatched. Per the germline V gene, CDR1 is KGHSH and CDR2 is LQKENI.

The chain has TRBV2 and TRBJ1-5; D may be TRBD1 (6 bases). Germline assignment: CDR1 SNHLY and CDR2 FYNNEI. Trimming pared 4 bases from V and 2 bases from J, leaving 12 bases between. The CDR3 extends over 15 amino acids. CDR3 residues: CASSGGGGGNQPQHF. The CDR3, as DNA: TGTGCCAGCAGTGGGGGAGGGGGTGGCAATCAGCCCCAGCATTTT.

This rearrangement joins TRBV2 to TRBJ2-1, with TRBD2 identical over 11 bases. CDR1 and CDR2 (germline): SNHLY, FYNNEI. This CDR3 region has 15 residues. V gave up 4 bases and J gave up 10 bases; unmatched junction bases: 9. The DNA of the CDR3 is TGTGCCAGCAGTGTTCTAGCGGGAGGTCGAAACGAGCAGTTCTTC. Protein: CASSVLAGGRNEQFF. The full variable domain, rest sourced from reference TRBV2 and TRBJ2-1, is EPEVTQTPSHQVTQMGQEVILRCVPISNHLYFYWYRQILGQKVEFLVSFYNNEISEKSEIFDDQFSVERPDGSNFTLKIRSTKLEDSAMYFCASSVLAGGRNEQFFGPGTRLTVL.

The chain links TRBV5-1 to TRBJ1-5; D call uncertain. Trimming took off 0 bases at V and 4 bases at J, with 8 bases between the two ends. Germline V gene lookup returns CDR1 SGHRS and CDR2 YFSETQ. There are 14 residues in the CDR3. CDR3 loop: CASSLDSTNQPQHF. CDR3 sequence (DNA): TGCGCCAGCAGCTTGGACAGCACAAATCAGCCCCAGCATTTT.

This clone appeared a few times. This chain uses TRBV7-9 with TRBJ2-1; 8 bases are a match to TRBD1. This CDR3 spans 16 amino acids. J was trimmed by 2 bases and V by 2 bases; bases with no gene match: 5. The germline V gene encodes CDR1 SEHNR and CDR2 FQNEAQ (reference sequence). CDR3 sequence: CASSLWTGRAYNEQFF. The CDR3 DNA sequence: TGTGCCAGCAGCTTATGGACAGGGCGGGCCTACAATGAGCAGTTCTTC. The complete variable domain, with remaining parts taken from reference TRBV7-9 and TRBJ2-1, reads DTGVSQNPRHKITKRGQNVTFRCDPISEHNRLYWYRQTLGQGPEFLTYFQNEAQLEKSRLLSDRFSAERPKGSFSTLEIQRTEQGDSAMYLCASSLWTGRAYNEQFFGPGTRLTVL.